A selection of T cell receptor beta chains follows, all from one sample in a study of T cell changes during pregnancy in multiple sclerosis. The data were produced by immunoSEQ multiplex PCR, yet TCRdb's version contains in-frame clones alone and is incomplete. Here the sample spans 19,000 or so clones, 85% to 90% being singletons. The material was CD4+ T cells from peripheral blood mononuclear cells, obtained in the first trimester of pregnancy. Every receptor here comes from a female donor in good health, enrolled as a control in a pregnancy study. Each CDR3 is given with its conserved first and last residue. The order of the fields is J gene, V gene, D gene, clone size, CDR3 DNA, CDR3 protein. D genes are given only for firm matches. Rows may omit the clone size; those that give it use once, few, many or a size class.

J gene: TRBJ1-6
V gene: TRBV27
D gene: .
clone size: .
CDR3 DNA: TGTGCCAGCAGTTTAAGCACAGGGAGAAATTCACCCCTCCACTTT
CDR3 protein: CASSLSTGRNSPLHF

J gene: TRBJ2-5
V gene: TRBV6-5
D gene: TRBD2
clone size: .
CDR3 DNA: TGTGCCAGCAGCCCTAGCGGGGGGGTTGGGACCCAGTACTTC
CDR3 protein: CASSPSGGVGTQYF

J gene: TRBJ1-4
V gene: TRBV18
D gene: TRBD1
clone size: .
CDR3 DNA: TGTGCCAGCTCACCACCGGGACAGGGAACTAATGAAAAACTGTTTTTT
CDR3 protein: CASSPPGQGTNEKLFF

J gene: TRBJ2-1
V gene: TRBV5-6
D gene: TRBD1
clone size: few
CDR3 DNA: TGTGCCAGCAGCGCCGGACAGGTGAGCTACAATGAGCAGTTCTTC
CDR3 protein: CASSAGQVSYNEQFF

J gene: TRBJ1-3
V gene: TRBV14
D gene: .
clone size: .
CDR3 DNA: TGTGCCAGCAGCCAAGACCAGGGACTGGGCTCTGGAAACACCATATATTTT
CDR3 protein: CASSQDQGLGSGNTIYF

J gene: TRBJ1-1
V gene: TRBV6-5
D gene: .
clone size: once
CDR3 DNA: TGTGCCAGCAGTTGGACAGAACTGAACACTGAAGCTTTCTTT
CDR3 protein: CASSWTELNTEAFF

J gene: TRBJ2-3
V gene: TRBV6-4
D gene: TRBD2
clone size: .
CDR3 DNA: TGTGCCAGCAGTGCCGGGACTAGCGGCTCAGATACGCAGTATTTT
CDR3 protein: CASSAGTSGSDTQYF

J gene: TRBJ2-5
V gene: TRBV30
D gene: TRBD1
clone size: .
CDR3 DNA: TGTGCCTGGGGGAGGACAGGGGGCCAAGTAGAGACCCAGTACTTC
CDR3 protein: CAWGRTGGQVETQYF

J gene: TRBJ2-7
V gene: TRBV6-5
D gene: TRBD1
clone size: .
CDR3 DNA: TGTGCCAGCAGTTACTCGTCGGCAGGGGGTGAACCCGAGCAGTACTTC
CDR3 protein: CASSYSSAGGEPEQYF

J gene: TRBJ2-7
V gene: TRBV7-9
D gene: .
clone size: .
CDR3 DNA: TGTGCCAGCAGCTTAGCCAGGGGGAGGCACGAGCAGTACTTC
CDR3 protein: CASSLARGRHEQYF

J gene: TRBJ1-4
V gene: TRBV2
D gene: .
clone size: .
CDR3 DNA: TGTGCCAGCAGCGACGGGACTGAGGATGAAAAACTGTTTTTT
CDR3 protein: CASSDGTEDEKLFF

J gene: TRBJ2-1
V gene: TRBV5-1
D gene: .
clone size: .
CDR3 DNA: TGCGCCAGCACTGAACAGGAGTCCTACAATGAGCAGTTCTTC
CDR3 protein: CASTEQESYNEQFF

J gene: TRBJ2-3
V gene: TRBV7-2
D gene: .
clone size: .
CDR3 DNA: TGTGCCAGCAGCCCGAACACCCAGGGTTTTGCGCAGTATTTT
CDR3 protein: CASSPNTQGFAQYF

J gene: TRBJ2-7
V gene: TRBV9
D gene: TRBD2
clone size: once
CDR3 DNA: TGTGCCAGCAGCCCGGGACTAGCGGGGAGAGAGCAGTACTTC
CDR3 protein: CASSPGLAGREQYF

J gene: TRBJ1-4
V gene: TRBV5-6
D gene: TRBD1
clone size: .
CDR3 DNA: TGTGCCAGCAGCCTTCCGGGACAGGGGCATGAAAAACTGTTTTTT
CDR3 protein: CASSLPGQGHEKLFF

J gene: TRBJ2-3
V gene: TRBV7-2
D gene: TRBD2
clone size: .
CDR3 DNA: TGTGCCAGCAGCCCAACGCTGACTAGCGGGTCCCGGGGGGATACGCAGTATTTT
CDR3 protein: CASSPTLTSGSRGDTQYF

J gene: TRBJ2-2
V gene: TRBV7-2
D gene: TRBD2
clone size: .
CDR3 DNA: TGTGCCAGCAGCCCGGGACTAGCGGGGGTCTCGAACACCGGGGAGCTGTTTTTT
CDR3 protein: CASSPGLAGVSNTGELFF

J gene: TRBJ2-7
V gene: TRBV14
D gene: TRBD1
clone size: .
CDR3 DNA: TGTGCCAGCAGCCAGACAGGGGGGGGCTACGAGCAGTACTTC
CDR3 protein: CASSQTGGGYEQYF

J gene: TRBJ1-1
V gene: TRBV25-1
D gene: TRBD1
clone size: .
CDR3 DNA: TGTGCCAGCAAGGGACAGGGGGTTCTGAACACTGAAGCTTTCTTT
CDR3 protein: CASKGQGVLNTEAFF

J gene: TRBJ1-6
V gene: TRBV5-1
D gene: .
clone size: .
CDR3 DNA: TGCGCCAGCAGCTTGAGGGGGGGGCAGGATTCACCCCTCCACTTT
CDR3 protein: CASSLRGGQDSPLHF

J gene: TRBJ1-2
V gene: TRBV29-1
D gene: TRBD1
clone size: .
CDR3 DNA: TGCAGCGCTCCCGGACAGGGGGGAAACTATGGCTACACCTTC
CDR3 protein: CSAPGQGGNYGYTF

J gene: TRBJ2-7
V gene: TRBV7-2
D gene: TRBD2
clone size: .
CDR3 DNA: TGTGCCAGCAGATGGACTAGTAGGGGCGAGCAGTACTTC
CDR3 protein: CASRWTSRGEQYF

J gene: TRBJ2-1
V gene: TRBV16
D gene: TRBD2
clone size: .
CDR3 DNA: TGTGCCAGCAGCCAATCGGGGGGACTAGCGGGAAGAATTAACAATGAGCAGTTCTTC
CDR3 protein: CASSQSGGLAGRINNEQFF

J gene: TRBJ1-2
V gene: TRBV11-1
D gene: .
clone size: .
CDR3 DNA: TGTGCCAGCAGCTTAAACGGGAATGGCTACACCTTC
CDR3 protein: CASSLNGNGYTF

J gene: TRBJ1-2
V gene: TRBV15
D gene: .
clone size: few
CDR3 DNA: TGTGCCACCAGCAGAGATGAGGGTAACGTGAACTATGGCTACACCTTC
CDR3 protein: CATSRDEGNVNYGYTF

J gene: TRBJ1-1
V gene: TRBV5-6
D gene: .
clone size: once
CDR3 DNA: TGTGCCAGCAGCTTGGCAGGCAGGAACACTGAAGCTTTCTTT
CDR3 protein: CASSLAGRNTEAFF

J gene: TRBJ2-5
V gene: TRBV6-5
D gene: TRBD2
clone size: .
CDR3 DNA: TGTGCCAGCAGTAGGGGACTAGCGGGACAAGAGACCCAGTACTTC
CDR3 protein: CASSRGLAGQETQYF

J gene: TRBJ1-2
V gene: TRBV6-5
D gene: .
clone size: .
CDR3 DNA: TGTGCCAGCAGTTCCCTCTATGGCTACACCTTC
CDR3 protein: CASSSLYGYTF

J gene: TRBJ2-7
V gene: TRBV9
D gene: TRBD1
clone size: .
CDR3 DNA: TGTGCCAGCAGCGCCCGACAGGGAACCTACGAGCAGTACTTC
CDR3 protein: CASSARQGTYEQYF

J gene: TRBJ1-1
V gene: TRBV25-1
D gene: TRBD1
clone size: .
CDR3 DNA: TGTGCCAGCAGTGGCTTCCCCACCGAACAGGGGAAAGCTTTCTTT
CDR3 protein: CASSGFPTEQGKAFF

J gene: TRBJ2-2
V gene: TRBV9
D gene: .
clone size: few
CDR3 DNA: TGTGCCAGCAGCGTAGGTCGACCGGGGTCTGGCAACACCGGGGAGCTGTTTTTT
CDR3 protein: CASSVGRPGSGNTGELFF

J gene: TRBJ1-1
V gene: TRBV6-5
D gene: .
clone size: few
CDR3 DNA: TGTGCCAGCAGTTACCAAGGGGGTGAAGCTTTCTTT
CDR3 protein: CASSYQGGEAFF

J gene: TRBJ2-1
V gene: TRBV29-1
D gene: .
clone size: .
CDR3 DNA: TGCAGCGTCTACCCGACAGGCCCAGCTGTTGTGCAGTTCTTC
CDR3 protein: CSVYPTGPAVVQFF

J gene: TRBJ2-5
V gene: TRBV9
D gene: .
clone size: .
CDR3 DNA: TGTGCCAGCAGCGTAGTTTCCGGGGGCCAAGAGACCCAGTACTTC
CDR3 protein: CASSVVSGGQETQYF

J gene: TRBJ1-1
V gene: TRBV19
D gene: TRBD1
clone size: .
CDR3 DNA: TGTGCCAGTAGTAAGACAGGGTTGAGCACTGAAGCTTTCTTT
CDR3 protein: CASSKTGLSTEAFF

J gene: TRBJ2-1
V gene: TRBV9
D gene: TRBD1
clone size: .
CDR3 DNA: TGTGCCAGCAGCCCTCCGGGACAGGGTATTTACAATGAGCAGTTCTTC
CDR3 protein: CASSPPGQGIYNEQFF

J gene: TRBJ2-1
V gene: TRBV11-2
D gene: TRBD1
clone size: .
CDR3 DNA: TGTGCCAGCAGCCTGACAGGGAACTACAATGAGCAGTTCTTC
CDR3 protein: CASSLTGNYNEQFF

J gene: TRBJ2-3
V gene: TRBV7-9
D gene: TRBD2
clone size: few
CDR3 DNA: TGTGCCAGCAGCTTAACTGGCGGGAGGGCCACAGATACGCAGTATTTT
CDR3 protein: CASSLTGGRATDTQYF

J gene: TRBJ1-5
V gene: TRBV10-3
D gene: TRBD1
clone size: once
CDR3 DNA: TGTGCCATCAGTCCCGGGACAGGGGTCCAGCCCCAGCATTTT
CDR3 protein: CAISPGTGVQPQHF

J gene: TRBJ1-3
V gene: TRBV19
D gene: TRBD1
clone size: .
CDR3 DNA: TGTGCCAGTAGAGACAGGGGTACAGGAAACACCATATATTTT
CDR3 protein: CASRDRGTGNTIYF

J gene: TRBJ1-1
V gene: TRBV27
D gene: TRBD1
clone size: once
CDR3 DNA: TGTGCCAGCAGAGTAACAGGGGGCAGGAGGAACACTGAAGCTTTCTTT
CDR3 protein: CASRVTGGRRNTEAFF

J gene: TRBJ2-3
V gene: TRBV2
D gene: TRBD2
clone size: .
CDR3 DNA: TGTGCCAGCAGTGATTGGACTAGCGGGAGTACAGATACGCAGTATTTT
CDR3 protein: CASSDWTSGSTDTQYF

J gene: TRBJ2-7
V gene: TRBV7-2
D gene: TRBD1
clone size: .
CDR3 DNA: TGTGCCAGCAGCTTAGCGGGACAGGCTCCCTACGAGCAGTACTTC
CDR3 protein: CASSLAGQAPYEQYF

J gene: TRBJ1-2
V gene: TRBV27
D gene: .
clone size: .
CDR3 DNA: TGTGCCAGCAGTTTAGAGGGGAGGTCCACTGGCTACACCTTC
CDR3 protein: CASSLEGRSTGYTF

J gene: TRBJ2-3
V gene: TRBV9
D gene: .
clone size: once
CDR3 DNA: TGTGCCAGCAGCGTAACCCTGAGCGGAGCGGGAGATACGCAGTATTTT
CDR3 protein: CASSVTLSGAGDTQYF

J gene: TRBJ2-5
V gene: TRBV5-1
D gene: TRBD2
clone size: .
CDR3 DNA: TGCGCCAGCAGCTTGGCCGGTGGCGGGGGGTTAGAGACCCAGTACTTC
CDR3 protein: CASSLAGGGGLETQYF

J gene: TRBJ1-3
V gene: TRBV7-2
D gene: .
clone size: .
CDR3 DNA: TGTGCCAGCAGCCTTGTCCTCTCTGGAAACACCATATATTTT
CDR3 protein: CASSLVLSGNTIYF

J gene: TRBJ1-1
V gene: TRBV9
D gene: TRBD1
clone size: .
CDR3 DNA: TGTGCCAGCAGCGTAGAGGGGGCACCAAACACTGAAGCTTTCTTT
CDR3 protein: CASSVEGAPNTEAFF

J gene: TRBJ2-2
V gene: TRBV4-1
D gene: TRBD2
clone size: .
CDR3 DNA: TGCGCCAGCAGCCGCGACGGGAGGTTCACCGGGGAGCTGTTTTTT
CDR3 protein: CASSRDGRFTGELFF

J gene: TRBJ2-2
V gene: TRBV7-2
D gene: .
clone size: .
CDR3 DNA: TGTGCCAGCAGCTTAGGCGTTGCCGGGGAGCTGTTTTTT
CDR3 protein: CASSLGVAGELFF

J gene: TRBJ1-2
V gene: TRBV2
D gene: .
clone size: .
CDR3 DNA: TGTGCCAGCAGGGAAACAGGTTACTATGGCTACACCTTC
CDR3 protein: CASRETGYYGYTF

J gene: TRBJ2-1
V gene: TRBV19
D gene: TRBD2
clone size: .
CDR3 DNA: TGTGCCAGTAGTATAGGGACTAGCTCATCGCAGTTCTTC
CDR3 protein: CASSIGTSSSQFF

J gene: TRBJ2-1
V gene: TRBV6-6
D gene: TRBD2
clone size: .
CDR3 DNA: TGTGCCAGCACCGGACTAGCGGCCTCCAATGAGCAGTTCTTC
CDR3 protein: CASTGLAASNEQFF

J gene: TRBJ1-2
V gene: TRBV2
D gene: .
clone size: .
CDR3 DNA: TGTGCCAGCAGTGAAATTGGGGCAGGGCCCACTAACTATGGCTACACCTTC
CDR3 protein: CASSEIGAGPTNYGYTF

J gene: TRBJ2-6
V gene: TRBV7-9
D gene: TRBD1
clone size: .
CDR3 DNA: TGTGCCAGCAACACCGACAGGGGGTTAGCCAACGTCCTGACTTTC
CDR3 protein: CASNTDRGLANVLTF